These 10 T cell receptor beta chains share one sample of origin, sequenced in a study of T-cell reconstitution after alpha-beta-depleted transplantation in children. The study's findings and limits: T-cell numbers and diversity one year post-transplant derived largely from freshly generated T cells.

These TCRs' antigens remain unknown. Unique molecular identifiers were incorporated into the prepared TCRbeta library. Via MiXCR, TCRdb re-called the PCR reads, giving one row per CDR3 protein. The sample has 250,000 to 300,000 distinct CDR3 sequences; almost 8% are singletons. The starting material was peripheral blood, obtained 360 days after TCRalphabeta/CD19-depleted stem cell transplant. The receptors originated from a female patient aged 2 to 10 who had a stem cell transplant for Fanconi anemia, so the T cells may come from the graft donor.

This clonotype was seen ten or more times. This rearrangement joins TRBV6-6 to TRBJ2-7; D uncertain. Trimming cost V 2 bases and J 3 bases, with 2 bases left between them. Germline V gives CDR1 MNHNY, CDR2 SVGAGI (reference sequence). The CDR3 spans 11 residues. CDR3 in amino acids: CASSYIYEQYF. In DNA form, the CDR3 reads TGTGCCAGCAGTTACATCTACGAGCAGTACTTC.

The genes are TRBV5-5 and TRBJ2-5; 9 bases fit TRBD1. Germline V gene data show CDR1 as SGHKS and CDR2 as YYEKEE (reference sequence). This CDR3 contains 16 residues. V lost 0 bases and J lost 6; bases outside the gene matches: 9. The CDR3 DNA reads TGTGCCAGCAGCTTGGAGGTGACAGGGGGGATAAAGACCCAGTACTTC. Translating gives CASSLEVTGGIKTQYF.

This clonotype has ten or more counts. This CDR3 reads CSARDKTSPRTYNEQFF. The CDR3 nucleotides are TGCAGTGCTCGCGACAAAACTAGTCCTAGAACCTACAATGAGCAGTTCTTC. The J gene is TRBJ2-1, the V gene TRBV20-1, with a weak D call TRBD2 (5 bases). This CDR3 has 17 residues. Deletions cut 5 bases from V and 2 bases from J, with 22 bases between. Per germline, CDR1 DFQATT and CDR2 SNEGSKA (reference sequence).

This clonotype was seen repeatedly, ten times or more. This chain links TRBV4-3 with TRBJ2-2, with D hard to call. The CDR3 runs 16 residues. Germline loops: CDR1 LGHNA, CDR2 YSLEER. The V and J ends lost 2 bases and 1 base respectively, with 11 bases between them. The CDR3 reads CASSQHRALNTGELFF. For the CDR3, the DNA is TGCGCCAGCAGCCAACACCGGGCCCTGAACACCGGGGAGCTGTTTTTT.

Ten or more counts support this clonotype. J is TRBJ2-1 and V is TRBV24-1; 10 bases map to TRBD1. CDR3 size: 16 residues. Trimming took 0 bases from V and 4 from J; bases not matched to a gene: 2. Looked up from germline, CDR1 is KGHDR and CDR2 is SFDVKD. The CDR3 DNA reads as TGTGCCACCAGTGATTTGCGGGACAGGGGATACAATGAGCAGTTCTTC. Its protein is CATSDLRDRGYNEQFF.

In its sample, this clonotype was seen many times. The CDR3 nucleotides read TGTGCCAGCACTAAGACTAGCGGGAGGGCCTGGGAGCAGTACTTC. Amino acids: CASTKTSGRAWEQYF. The V gene is TRBV28, the J gene TRBJ2-7; 14 nucleotides align to TRBD2. V dropped 7 bases and J dropped 7; count of bases not matched to a gene: 9. Germline V gene lookup returns CDR1 MDHEN and CDR2 SYDVKM. This CDR3 spans 15 amino acids.

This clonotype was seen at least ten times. The CDR3 nucleotides read TGCAGTGCTAGTTACACGAAAGCCGCCTACGAGCAGTACTTC. It codes for CSASYTKAAYEQYF. The chain is built from TRBV20-1 and TRBJ2-7; D is unresolved. The germline V gene has CDR1 DFQATT and CDR2 SNEGSKA (reference sequence). V was trimmed by 3 bases and J by 2 bases, leaving 14 bases between them. The CDR3 consists of 14 residues.

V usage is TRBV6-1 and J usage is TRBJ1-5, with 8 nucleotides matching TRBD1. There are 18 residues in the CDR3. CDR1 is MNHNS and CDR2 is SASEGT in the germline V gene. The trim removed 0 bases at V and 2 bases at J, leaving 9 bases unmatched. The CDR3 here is CASSEAVRGRVGNQPQHF. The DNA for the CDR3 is TGTGCCAGCAGTGAAGCGGTCAGGGGGCGGGTTGGCAATCAGCCCCAGCATTTT.

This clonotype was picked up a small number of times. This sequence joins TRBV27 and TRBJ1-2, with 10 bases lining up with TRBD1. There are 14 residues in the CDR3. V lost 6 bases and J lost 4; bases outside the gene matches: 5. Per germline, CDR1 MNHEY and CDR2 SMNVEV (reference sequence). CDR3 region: CASSPTGGLYGYTF. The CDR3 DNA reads TGTGCCAGCAGCCCGACAGGGGGCCTCTATGGCTACACCTTC.

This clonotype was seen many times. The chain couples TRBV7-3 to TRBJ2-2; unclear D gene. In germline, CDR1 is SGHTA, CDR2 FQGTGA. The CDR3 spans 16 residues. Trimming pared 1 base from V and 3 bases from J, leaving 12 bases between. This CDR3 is CASSLNRASYTGELFF. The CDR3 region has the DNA TGTGCCAGCAGCTTAAATAGGGCCTCCTACACCGGGGAGCTGTTTTTT.